This paragraph covers one T cell receptor (beta chain) sequence. Its antigen is not identified. The sample belongs to a study of T cell responses to AZD1222 COVID-19 vaccine. Study-level results: Reportedly, nearly half of unique spike TCRs recognized epitopes outside B.1.351/B.1.1.7 mutations. Receipt of two AZD1222 doses was followed by a rise in Spike-specific TCR breadth and depth.

Method: immunoSEQ multiplex PCR; TCRdb's copy keeps in-frame clones and lacks some. The sample carries roughly 120,000 clones, roughly 84% recorded once. The sample was peripheral blood, taken on day 0 of AZD1222 vaccination. The receptor comes from an adult in good health.

The CDR3 region is CASSRAVTSTDTQYF. CDR3 in DNA: TGTGCCAGCAGCAGGGCGGTCACTAGCACAGATACGCAGTATTTT. The chain is built from TRBV5-4 and TRBJ2-3; no clear D. V was trimmed by 4 bases and J by 0 bases, leaving 12 bases between them. The CDR3 is 15 residues long. CDR1 and CDR2 (germline): SGHNT, YYREEE (reference sequence).